The rows below give T cell receptor beta chains drawn from one sample of a study of cytomegalovirus exposure and HLA in healthy donors. Assay: immunoSEQ multiplex PCR; the TCRdb copy retains only in-frame clones and omits some. The table records around 90,000 clones, 78% of them present only once. The sequenced material came from PBMCs. Receptor source: a woman aged 40 to 50 in good health and CMV-seronegative. Each CDR3 is given with its conserved first and last residue. A D gene is named only where the DNA matches it firmly. Size is stated for part of the rows, as once, few or many counts, or as a class when the clone is expanded.

D	V	size	J	DNA	CDR3
.	TRBV10-1	few	TRBJ2-7	TGCGCCAGCAGTGAGCGGGAGAGGCGCGAGCAGTACTTC	CASSERERREQYF
.	TRBV15	.	TRBJ2-7	TGTGCCACCAGCAGAGGGAGGGGCAGAGGTCTCGAGCAGTACTTC	CATSRGRGRGLEQYF
.	TRBV27	.	TRBJ1-1	TGTGCCAGCAGTTTACAGGGATCGAACACTGAAGCTTTCTTT	CASSLQGSNTEAFF
.	TRBV6-1	.	TRBJ2-2	TGTGCCAGCATGCTAATCACCGGGGAGCTGTTTTTT	CASMLITGELFF
TRBD1	TRBV7-8	.	TRBJ1-3	TGTGCCAGCAGCTTAGCGGACAGGCCGAGAACTGGAAACACCATATATTTT	CASSLADRPRTGNTIYF
TRBD2	TRBV4-2	.	TRBJ2-3	TGTGCCAGCAGCCCGGACCCTAGCGGGAGGGGGGCAGATACGCAGTATTTT	CASSPDPSGRGADTQYF
TRBD1	TRBV27	once	TRBJ1-1	TGTGCCAGCAGTCCCGGACAGGGAGGATTTATTTACACTGAAGCTTTCTTT	CASSPGQGGFIYTEAFF
TRBD2	TRBV27	few	TRBJ2-7	TGTGCCAGCAGTCCCGGGGGGATCTACGAGCAGTACTTC	CASSPGGIYEQYF
.	TRBV9	.	TRBJ2-5	TGTGCCAGCAGCGTAGGACAGCAAGAGACCCAGTACTTC	CASSVGQQETQYF
.	TRBV7-2	.	TRBJ1-2	TGTGCCAGCAGCGAAGCTGCCAGGCAGGGCTACACCTTC	CASSEAARQGYTF
TRBD1	TRBV10-1	few	TRBJ1-2	TGCGCCAGCAGTGCCGGGACAGGAGGCTATGGCTACACCTTC	CASSAGTGGYGYTF
.	TRBV18	.	TRBJ1-5	TGTGCCAGCTCACCGGGCGGCGGGGGAAAGGATCAGCCCCAGCATTTT	CASSPGGGGKDQPQHF
TRBD1	TRBV27	.	TRBJ1-1	TGTGCCAGCAGGCGACAGGGTGGTAGTGAAGCTTTCTTT	CASRRQGGSEAFF
.	TRBV10-3	.	TRBJ1-5	TGTGCCATCAGTGGGGCAGGGAATCAGCCCCAGCATTTT	CAISGAGNQPQHF
TRBD1	TRBV5-1	.	TRBJ1-2	TGCGCCAGCAGCACCGGGACAGTCTATGGCTACACCTTC	CASSTGTVYGYTF
.	TRBV4-2	once	TRBJ1-4	TGTGCCAGCAGCTCAATTGCAACTAATGAAAAACTGTTTTTT	CASSSIATNEKLFF
TRBD1	TRBV19	.	TRBJ2-3	TGTGCCAGTGCGAACAGGGGATTGGGGACAGATACGCAGTATTTT	CASANRGLGTDTQYF
.	TRBV6-5	few	TRBJ1-1	TGTGCCAGCAGTTACCGCGGCATAAACACTGAAGCTTTCTTT	CASSYRGINTEAFF
TRBD1	TRBV7-9	.	TRBJ2-1	TGTGCCAGCAGCTTAGGACAGGGCAATGAGCAGTTCTTC	CASSLGQGNEQFF
.	TRBV2	.	TRBJ2-7	TGTGCCAGCAGCGTATCTGAAACTTTATACGAGCAGTACTTC	CASSVSETLYEQYF
.	TRBV6-6	.	TRBJ1-1	TGTGCCAGCAGTTACTCGAGGGCCACTGAAGCTTTCTTT	CASSYSRATEAFF
TRBD1	TRBV6-4	.	TRBJ1-2	TGTGCCAGCAGCCGGGAGGGACAGGGTAACTATGGCTACACCTTC	CASSREGQGNYGYTF
.	TRBV5-1	.	TRBJ2-7	TGCGCCAGCAGCTCCGGGACACTCACTTCCTACGAGCAGTACTTC	CASSSGTLTSYEQYF
.	TRBV2	.	TRBJ2-3	TGTGCCAGCAGTGAAGCATGGGAGAAGGATTTT	CASSEAWEKDF